What follows are 3 T cell receptor beta chains derived from one specimen sequenced in a study of regulatory T cells in long-lasting Graves disease. Arm-PCR with iRepertoire HTBI primers amplified the CDR3 regions for these TCR beta libraries. TCRdb re-derived calls from the multiplex PCR reads in MiXCR, one entry per CDR3 protein. The data show around 480,000 distinct CDR3 sequences, 15% to 20% seen once. Time point here: newly diagnosed GD, antithyroid drugs for less than 3 months. PBMCs provided the RNA from which the TCR library was made. These data were also reused for a study on T cells in Graves' hyperthyroidism and ophthalmopathy.

The specimen was peripheral blood mononuclear cells (PBMCs), collected at new diagnosis, from a patient treated with antithyroid drugs. The source of these receptors is a woman aged 35-65 years with Graves disease.

The chain is built from TRBV29-1 and TRBJ2-1, with D tentatively TRBD1 (6 bases). Germline loops: CDR1 SQVTM, CDR2 ANQGSEA. The CDR3 totals 15 residues. V dropped 6 bases and J dropped 0 bases, with 15 bases sitting between them. CDR3 protein: CSVPATRGSYNEQFF. CDR3 nucleotides: TGCAGCGTGCCCGCCACCAGGGGCTCCTACAATGAGCAGTTCTTC.

This clonotype was seen at least ten times. The V call is TRBV6-9, the J call TRBJ1-2; 7 nucleotides align to TRBD1. With V trimmed by 3 bases and J by 7 bases, 8 bases remained unmatched. CDR1 is MNHGY, CDR2 SVAAGI, per germline. This CDR3 spans 14 amino acids. The CDR3 is CASSYDRVFRGYTF. The CDR3 DNA sequence: TGTGCCAGCAGTTACGACAGGGTGTTCCGTGGCTACACCTTC.

This clonotype turned up a few times. The rearrangement joins TRBV5-1 to TRBJ2-1; D is perhaps TRBD2 (6 bases). This CDR3 comprises 16 residues. V gave up 3 bases and J gave up 4 bases, with 17 bases separating them. In germline, CDR1 is SGHRS, CDR2 YFSETQ. CDR3 in amino acids: CASSSLGTAGYNEQFF. CDR3 coding DNA: TGCGCCAGCAGCTCGCTGGGGACCGCGGGATACAATGAGCAGTTCTTC.